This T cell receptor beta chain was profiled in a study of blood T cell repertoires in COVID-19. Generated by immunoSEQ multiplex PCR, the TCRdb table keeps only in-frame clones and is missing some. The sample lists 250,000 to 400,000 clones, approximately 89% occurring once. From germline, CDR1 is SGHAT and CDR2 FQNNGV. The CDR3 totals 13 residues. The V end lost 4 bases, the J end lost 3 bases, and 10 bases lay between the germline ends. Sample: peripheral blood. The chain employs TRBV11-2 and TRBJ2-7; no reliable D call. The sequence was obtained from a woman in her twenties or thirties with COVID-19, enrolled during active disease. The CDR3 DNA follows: TGTGCCAGCAGCTCCCCCCCCGTCTACGAGCAGTACTTC. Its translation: CASSSPPVYEQYF.